The clone carrying this TCR beta chain occurred many times. This specimen comes from a study of Graves' ophthalmopathy and Graves' hyperthyroidism. TCR beta CDR3 amplification used RNA transcripts. First-round RT-PCR with HTBI primers preceded a second-round multiplex PCR. One entry per CDR3 protein, called by TCRdb with MiXCR from the multiplex PCR reads. The sample contains about 600,000 distinct CDR3 sequences, about two fifths of which appear only once. Per germline, CDR1 SGHAT and CDR2 FQNNGV. The V end was cut by 0 bases, the J end by 5 bases, with 13 bases between. The CDR3 has 16 amino acids. Hyperthyroidism patients, aged 18 to 65, were newly diagnosed, under 2 months' duration.

The V gene is TRBV11-2, the J gene TRBJ2-2; D unclear. The specimen was peripheral blood or thyroid tissue (not recorded which). This receptor was obtained from an adult man with Graves' hyperthyroidism. The CDR3 nucleotides read TGTGCCAGCAGCTTAGAGGTCCCCTACGTGACCGGGGAGCTGTTTTTT. This gives the protein CASSLEVPYVTGELFF.